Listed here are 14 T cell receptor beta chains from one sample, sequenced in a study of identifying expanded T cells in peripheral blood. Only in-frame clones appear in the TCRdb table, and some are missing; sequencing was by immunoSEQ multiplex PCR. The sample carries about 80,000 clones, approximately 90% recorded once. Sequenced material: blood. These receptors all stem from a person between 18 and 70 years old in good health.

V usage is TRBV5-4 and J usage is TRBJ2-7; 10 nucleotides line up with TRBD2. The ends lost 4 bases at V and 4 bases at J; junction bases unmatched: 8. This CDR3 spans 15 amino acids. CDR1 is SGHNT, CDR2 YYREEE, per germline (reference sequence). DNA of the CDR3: TGTGCCAGCAGCACCGGAAGCGGGGGGGCTTACGAGCAGTACTTC. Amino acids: CASSTGSGGAYEQYF.

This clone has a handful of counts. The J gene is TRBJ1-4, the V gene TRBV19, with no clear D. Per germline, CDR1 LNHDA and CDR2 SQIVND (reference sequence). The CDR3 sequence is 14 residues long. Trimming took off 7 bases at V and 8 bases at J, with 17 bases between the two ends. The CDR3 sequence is CASTPGGPGEKLFF. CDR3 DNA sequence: TGTGCCAGTACCCCCGGAGGGCCGGGAGAAAAACTGTTTTTT.

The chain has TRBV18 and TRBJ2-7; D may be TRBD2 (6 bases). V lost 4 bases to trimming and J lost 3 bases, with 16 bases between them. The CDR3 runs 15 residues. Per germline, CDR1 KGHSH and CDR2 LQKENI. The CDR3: CASSLMEGPLYEQYF. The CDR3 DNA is TGTGCCAGCTCACTCATGGAGGGTCCCCTCTACGAGCAGTACTTC.

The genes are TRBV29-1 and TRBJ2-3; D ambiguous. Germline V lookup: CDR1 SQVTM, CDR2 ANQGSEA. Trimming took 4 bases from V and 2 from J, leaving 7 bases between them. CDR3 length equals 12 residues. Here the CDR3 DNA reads TGCAGCGTTGCCCAGGACACAGATACGCAGTATTTT. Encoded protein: CSVAQDTDTQYF.

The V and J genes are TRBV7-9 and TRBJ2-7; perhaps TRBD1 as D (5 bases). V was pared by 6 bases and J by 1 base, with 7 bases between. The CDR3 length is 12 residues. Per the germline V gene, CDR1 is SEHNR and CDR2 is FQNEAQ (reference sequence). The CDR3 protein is CASSQGSYEQYF. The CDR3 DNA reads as TGTGCCAGCAGTCAGGGTTCCTACGAGCAGTACTTC.

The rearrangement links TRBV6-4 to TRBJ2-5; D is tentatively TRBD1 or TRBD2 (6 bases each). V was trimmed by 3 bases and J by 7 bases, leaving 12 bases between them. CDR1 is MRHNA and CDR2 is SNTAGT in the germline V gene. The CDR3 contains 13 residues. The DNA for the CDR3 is TGTGCCAGCAGTGAGGTTGAGGGGGGGACCCAGTACTTC. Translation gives CASSEVEGGTQYF.

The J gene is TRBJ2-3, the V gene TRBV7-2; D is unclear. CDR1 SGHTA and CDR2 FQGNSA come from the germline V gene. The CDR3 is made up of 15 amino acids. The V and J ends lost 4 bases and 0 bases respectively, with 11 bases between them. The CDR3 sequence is CASSSEYSSTDTQYF. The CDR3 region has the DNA TGTGCCAGCAGCTCTGAATACTCTAGCACAGATACGCAGTATTTT.

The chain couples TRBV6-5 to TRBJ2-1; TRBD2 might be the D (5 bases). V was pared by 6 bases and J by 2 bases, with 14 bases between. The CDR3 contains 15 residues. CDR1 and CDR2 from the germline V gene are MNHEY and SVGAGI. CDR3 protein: CASRSSGFPYNEQFF. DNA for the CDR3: TGTGCCAGCAGGTCCAGCGGATTCCCCTACAATGAGCAGTTCTTC.

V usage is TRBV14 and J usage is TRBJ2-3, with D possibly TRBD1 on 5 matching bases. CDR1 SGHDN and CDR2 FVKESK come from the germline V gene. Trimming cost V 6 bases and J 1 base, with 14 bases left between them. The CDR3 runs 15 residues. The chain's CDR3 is CASRSSTVGTDTQYF. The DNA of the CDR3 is TGTGCCAGCAGATCTTCGACAGTAGGCACAGATACGCAGTATTTT.

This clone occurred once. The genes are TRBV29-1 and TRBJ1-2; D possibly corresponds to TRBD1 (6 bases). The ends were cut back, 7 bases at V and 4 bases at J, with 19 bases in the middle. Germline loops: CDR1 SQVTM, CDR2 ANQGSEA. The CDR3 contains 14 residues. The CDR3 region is CSAWGGKGPYGYTF. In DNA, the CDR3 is TGCAGCGCCTGGGGGGGCAAGGGCCCCTATGGCTACACCTTC.

CDR3 sequence reads: CASRQVVEQYF. CDR3 bases: TGTGCCAGCAGGCAGGTGGTGGAGCAGTACTTC. The chain has TRBV6-4 and TRBJ2-7; D gene uncertain. The CDR3 has 11 residues. The germline V and J ends were trimmed by 6 bases and 7 bases, with 10 bases remaining between them. Germline CDR1 is MRHNA and CDR2 is SNTAGT.

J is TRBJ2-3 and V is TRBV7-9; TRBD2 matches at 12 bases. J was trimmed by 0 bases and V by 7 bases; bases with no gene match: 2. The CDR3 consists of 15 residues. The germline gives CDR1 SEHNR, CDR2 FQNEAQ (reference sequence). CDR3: CASTGTSGSTDTQYF. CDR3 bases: TGTGCCAGCACCGGGACTAGCGGGAGCACAGATACGCAGTATTTT.

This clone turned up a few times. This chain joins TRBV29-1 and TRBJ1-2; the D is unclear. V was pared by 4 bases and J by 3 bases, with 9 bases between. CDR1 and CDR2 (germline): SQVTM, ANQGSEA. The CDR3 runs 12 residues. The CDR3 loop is CSVGEQDYGYTF. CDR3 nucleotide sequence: TGCAGCGTTGGGGAGCAGGACTATGGCTACACCTTC.

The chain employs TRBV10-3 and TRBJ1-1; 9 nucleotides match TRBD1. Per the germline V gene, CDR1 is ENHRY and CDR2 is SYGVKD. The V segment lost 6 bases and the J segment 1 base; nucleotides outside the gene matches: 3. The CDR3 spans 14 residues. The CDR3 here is CAIRRTGANTEAFF. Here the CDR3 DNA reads TGTGCCATCAGAAGGACAGGGGCGAACACTGAAGCTTTCTTT.